These 29 T cell receptor beta chains came from one sample sequenced in a study of cytomegalovirus exposure and HLA in healthy donors. Assay used: immunoSEQ multiplex PCR; TCRdb lists only in-frame clones, some missing. This table has 90,000 to 150,000 clones, 85% appearing once. The sequenced sample was PBMCs. These receptors were taken from a woman aged 25-40 years in good health and CMV-seronegative.

The table lists this clone with a few counts. This chain uses TRBV2 with TRBJ2-2, with TRBD2 identical over 7 bases. The germline V gene encodes CDR1 SNHLY and CDR2 FYNNEI. The CDR3 loop spans 15 amino acids. V lost 0 bases to trimming and J lost 8 bases; unmatched junction nucleotides: 6. DNA for the CDR3: TGTGCCAGCAGTGAAGCGGGGACTACCGGTGGGGAGCTGTTTTTT. Protein sequence: CASSEAGTTGGELFF.

The rearrangement joins TRBV7-9 to TRBJ2-7; 7 nucleotides line up with TRBD1. The V segment lost 1 base and the J segment 0 bases; nucleotides outside the gene matches: 3. Germline CDR1 and CDR2: SEHNR and FQNEAQ (reference sequence). The CDR3 loop spans 15 amino acids. The chain's CDR3 is CASSLGDSVSYEQYF. The DNA for the CDR3 is TGTGCCAGCAGCTTAGGGGACAGTGTCTCCTACGAGCAGTACTTC.

This clone has a single count. The chain is built from TRBV7-9 and TRBJ2-4, with D possibly being TRBD1 (6 bases). Per germline, CDR1 SEHNR and CDR2 FQNEAQ (reference sequence). The CDR3 spans 16 residues. The germline V and J ends were trimmed by 2 bases and 2 bases, with 13 bases remaining between them. Written as DNA, the CDR3 is TGTGCCAGCAGCTTACACAGGGCGGCTTCCAAAAACATTCAGTACTTC. It specifies CASSLHRAASKNIQYF.

The V call is TRBV11-3, the J call TRBJ2-7, with a weak D call TRBD2 (7 bases). The germline CDR1 and CDR2 sequences are SGHNT and YENEEA. This CDR3 contains 14 residues. V was pared by 1 base and J by 2 bases, with 9 bases between. The CDR3 sequence is CASSLGGGAYEQYF. In DNA form, the CDR3 reads TGTGCCAGCAGCTTAGGGGGGGGCGCCTACGAGCAGTACTTC.

The gene calls are TRBV5-1 and TRBJ1-1; a possible D gene is TRBD1 (5 bases). The CDR3 sequence is 15 residues long. Per germline, CDR1 SGHRS and CDR2 YFSETQ. Trimming took 4 bases from V and 1 from J, leaving 14 bases between them. The CDR3 here is CASSPGGSENTEAFF. CDR3 DNA: TGCGCCAGCAGCCCCGGGGGGTCAGAGAACACTGAAGCTTTCTTT.

This clone appeared once. The J gene is TRBJ1-5, the V gene TRBV2, with D maybe TRBD1 (5 bases). V shed 2 bases and J shed 4 bases, with 12 bases lying between them. This CDR3 has 15 residues. Germline lookup yields CDR1 SNHLY and CDR2 FYNNEI. The CDR3 nucleotides are TGTGCCAGCAGTGAAAGAAAGACAGCTAATCAGCCCCAGCATTTT. The encoded protein is CASSERKTANQPQHF. Full variable domain (missing parts from reference TRBV2 and TRBJ1-5): EPEVTQTPSHQVTQMGQEVILRCVPISNHLYFYWYRQILGQKVEFLVSFYNNEISEKSEIFDDQFSVERPDGSNFTLKIRSTKLEDSAMYFCASSERKTANQPQHFGDGTRLSIL.

The V gene is TRBV6-1, the J gene TRBJ1-4; 8 bases align to TRBD1. The CDR3 has 14 amino acids. Germline CDR1 and CDR2: MNHNS and SASEGT. Germline trimming cut 8 bases from V and 2 bases from J; bases unmatched to any gene: 4. The CDR3 nucleotides are TGTGCCAGCGGGTGGACAGGGACTAATGAAAAACTGTTTTTT. Translating gives CASGWTGTNEKLFF.

The rearrangement joins TRBV18 to TRBJ1-1, with TRBD1 matching over 7 bases. CDR3 length: 16 residues. Trimming removed 4 bases from V and 0 bases from J; junction bases left unmatched: 8. Germline CDR1 and CDR2: KGHSH and LQKENI. CDR3 DNA sequence: TGTGCCAGCTCACGAACGACCGGGACAGTGAACACTGAAGCTTTCTTT. The encoded protein is CASSRTTGTVNTEAFF.

There are a few counts of this clone. J is TRBJ2-1 and V is TRBV4-1; D possibly corresponds to TRBD1 (7 bases). This CDR3 is 15 amino acids long. The ends were cut back, 0 bases at V and 10 bases at J, with 16 bases in the middle. CDR1 is MGHRA, CDR2 YSYEKL, per germline. The CDR3 nucleotides read TGCGCCAGCAGCCAAGATGCGGGACAGAAAATCGAGCAGTTCTTC. It yields the protein CASSQDAGQKIEQFF.

J is TRBJ1-4 and V is TRBV7-6; no firm D call. CDR1 and CDR2 (germline): SGHVS, FNYEAQ. The V end lost 2 bases, the J end lost 0 bases, and 10 bases lay between the germline ends. The CDR3 extends over 16 amino acids. CDR3 coding DNA: TGTGCCAGCAGCTTACTAGTTCTCGCAACTAATGAAAAACTGTTTTTT. This encodes CASSLLVLATNEKLFF.

Within the sample, this clone is medium-sized. The rearrangement links TRBV6-4 to TRBJ1-6; TRBD1 agrees at 7 bases. This CDR3 comprises 15 residues. Looked up from germline, CDR1 is MRHNA and CDR2 is SNTAGT. Losses at the gene ends were 0 bases for V and 7 bases for J; bases not matched to a gene: 3. CDR3 coding DNA: TGTGCCAGCAGTGACTCTGCAGGGGGAAATTCACCCCTCCACTTT. This encodes CASSDSAGGNSPLHF.

The sample holds one count of this clone. This chain connects TRBV7-9 to TRBJ1-2; the D is unclear. V lost 1 base, J lost 2 bases, and 8 bases lay in between. The CDR3 runs 14 residues. Germline V gene lookup returns CDR1 SEHNR and CDR2 FQNEAQ (reference sequence). DNA for the CDR3: TGTGCCAGCAGCTTAGGGGCGGGAAACTATGGCTACACCTTC. Translated, it gives CASSLGAGNYGYTF.

Of note for this clone: One end of the junction fails to match germline, which may point to a read error. The chain couples TRBV12-5 to TRBJ1-2; 7 bases line up with TRBD1. The CDR3 sequence is 13 residues long. Germline CDR1 LGHNT, CDR2 FRNRAP. The CDR3, as DNA: TGTGCTAGTGTTTTGGGAGGGGGCGGAGGCTACACCTTC. Amino acids: CASVLGGGGGYTF. Full variable domain (missing parts from reference TRBV12-5 and TRBJ1-2): DARVTQTPRHKVTEMGQEVTMRCQPILGHNTVFWYRQTMMQGLELLAYFRNRAPLDDSGMPKDRFSAEMPDATLATLKIQPSEPRDSAVYFCASVLGGGGGYTFGSGTRLTVV.

The chain joins TRBV13 to TRBJ2-1; D is perhaps TRBD2 (5 bases). Germline CDR1 is PRHDT and CDR2 is FYEKMQ (reference sequence). This CDR3 has 13 residues. Trimming removed 0 bases at V and 12 bases at J, with 12 bases between. DNA for the CDR3: TGTGCCAGCAGCTTAGGCCGGGAACCCCGGCAGTTCTTC. Its protein product is CASSLGREPRQFF. Full variable domain (remainder filled in from reference TRBV13 and TRBJ2-1): AAGVIQSPRHLIKEKRETATLKCYPIPRHDTVYWYQQGPGQDPQFLISFYEKMQSDKGSIPDRFSAQQFSDYHSELNMSSLELGDSALYFCASSLGREPRQFFGPGTRLTVL.

The chain has TRBV15 and TRBJ2-3, with 12 bases fitting TRBD2. The CDR3 contains 16 residues. Germline V gives CDR1 LNHNV, CDR2 YYDKDF (reference sequence). The trim removed 5 bases at V and 2 bases at J, leaving 5 bases unmatched. Written as DNA, the CDR3 is TGTGCCACCAGCTCTCGACTAGCGGGGGTCACAGATACGCAGTATTTT. Translated: CATSSRLAGVTDTQYF.

This chain uses TRBV19 with TRBJ1-5; 8 bases align to TRBD1. Germline values: CDR1 LNHDA, CDR2 SQIVND (reference sequence). This CDR3 is built from 16 residues. V trimming: 4 bases; J trimming: 7 bases; junction bases outside the gene matches: 12. CDR3 coding DNA: TGTGCCAGTAGTACGCATACAGGGGGGTTAGGGCAGCCCCAGCATTTT. This translates into CASSTHTGGLGQPQHF.

The V call is TRBV15, the J call TRBJ1-4, with a tentative D call TRBD1 (5 bases). The CDR3 length is 14 residues. Germline V gives CDR1 LNHNV, CDR2 YYDKDF (reference sequence). Trimming removed 5 bases at V and 8 bases at J, with 15 bases between. The CDR3 here is CATSPREGWEKLFF. The CDR3 bases are TGTGCCACCAGCCCACGGGAGGGGTGGGAAAAACTGTTTTTT.

This clone was seen once. This chain connects TRBV9 to TRBJ2-5, with 8 bases identical to TRBD1. This CDR3 comprises 16 residues. V shed 0 bases and J 1 base; nucleotides not matched to a gene: 5. The germline V gene has CDR1 SGDLS and CDR2 YYNGEE. The DNA of the CDR3 is TGTGCCAGCAGCGTAGACTTAGGGACAGGCCAAGAGACCCAGTACTTC. Translating gives CASSVDLGTGQETQYF.

V and J are TRBV20-1 and TRBJ1-1; D not certain. Per germline, CDR1 DFQATT and CDR2 SNEGSKA (reference sequence). This CDR3 spans 10 amino acids. The CDR3 DNA sequence: TGCAGCTTAGATTACACTGAAGCTTTCTTT. This translates into CSLDYTEAFF.

The V call is TRBV6-5, the J call TRBJ1-2; 8 nucleotides line up with TRBD1. The CDR3 extends over 14 amino acids. V shed 8 bases, J shed 3 bases, and the junction held 8 bases outside the gene matches. Germline CDR1 is MNHEY and CDR2 is SVGAGI. Here the CDR3 reads CASSPPGGYYGYTF. The DNA of the CDR3 is TGTGCCAGCTCCCCTCCAGGGGGCTACTATGGCTACACCTTC.

The chain uses TRBV2 and TRBJ2-6; maybe TRBD2 (5 bases). The CDR3 totals 14 residues. Germline V gene sequence: CDR1 SNHLY, CDR2 FYNNEI. Trimming removed 7 bases from V and 1 base from J, with 8 bases in between. The CDR3 sequence is CASIGVSGANVLTF. The CDR3 DNA is TGTGCCAGCATCGGGGTGTCTGGGGCCAACGTCCTGACTTTC.

The genes are TRBV5-1 and TRBJ1-6; D ambiguous. The CDR3 totals 14 residues. Germline lookup yields CDR1 SGHRS and CDR2 YFSETQ. V gave up 1 base and J gave up 6 bases, with 8 bases separating them. DNA for the CDR3: TGCGCCAGCAGCTTGAGGCGGGGTAATTCACCCCTCCACTTT. Its translation: CASSLRRGNSPLHF.

This chain uses TRBV13 with TRBJ1-6; 8 bases align to TRBD1. The CDR3 extends over 15 amino acids. Trimming took 5 bases from V and 7 from J; bases not matched to a gene: 7. Per germline, CDR1 PRHDT and CDR2 FYEKMQ (reference sequence). The CDR3 is CASSARGPRNSPLHF. The DNA for the CDR3 is TGTGCCAGCAGCGCCAGGGGGCCGAGAAATTCACCCCTCCACTTT. Full variable domain (outside the CDR3, taken from reference TRBV13 and TRBJ1-6): AAGVIQSPRHLIKEKRETATLKCYPIPRHDTVYWYQQGPGQDPQFLISFYEKMQSDKGSIPDRFSAQQFSDYHSELNMSSLELGDSALYFCASSARGPRNSPLHFGNGTRLTVT.

V gene TRBV30 combines with J gene TRBJ2-3, with D perhaps TRBD1 (5 bases). Germline CDR1 GTSNPN, CDR2 SVGIG (reference sequence). The CDR3 loop spans 11 amino acids. Trimming took 5 bases from V and 11 from J, leaving 14 bases between them. The CDR3 DNA reads TGTGCCTGGGGGGCGGACATCGGGCAGTATTTT. It encodes CAWGADIGQYF.

CDR3 region: CASGGVANYGYTF. As DNA, the CDR3 is TGTGCCAGCGGAGGGGTAGCTAACTATGGCTACACCTTC. The chain links TRBV9 to TRBJ1-2, with TRBD1 as a possible D gene (5 bases). The V gene's germline CDR1 is SGDLS and CDR2 YYNGEE. V was cut by 7 bases and J by 0 bases, with 10 bases left in between. The CDR3 has 13 residues.

This chain uses TRBV7-8 with TRBJ2-1; 7 bases map to TRBD1. Germline CDR1 is SGHVS and CDR2 is FQNEAQ. Losses at the gene ends were 5 bases for V and 5 bases for J; bases not matched to a gene: 3. This CDR3 has 13 amino acids. CDR3 sequence reads: CASSPGQNNEQFF. The CDR3 DNA reads as TGTGCCAGCAGCCCGGGACAGAACAATGAGCAGTTCTTC.

This clone was picked up a small number of times. The chain couples TRBV6-5 to TRBJ1-2, with D possibly being TRBD1 (5 bases). The CDR3 contains 13 residues. Germline CDR1 MNHEY, CDR2 SVGAGI. The V end was cut by 6 bases, the J end by 3 bases, with 11 bases between. The chain's CDR3 is CASSSTAYYGYTF. CDR3 sequence (DNA): TGTGCCAGCAGCTCGACAGCCTACTATGGCTACACCTTC.

Only one count was recorded for this clone. The V and J genes are TRBV7-9 and TRBJ2-2; D possibly corresponds to TRBD2 (5 bases). Deletions cut 3 bases from V and 5 bases from J, with 7 bases between. Germline V CDR1 and CDR2: SEHNR, FQNEAQ (reference sequence). The CDR3 covers 13 residues. This CDR3 is CASSFGGTGELFF. The CDR3 coding sequence is TGTGCCAGCAGCTTTGGCGGGACCGGGGAGCTGTTTTTT.

The V gene is TRBV6-5, the J gene TRBJ2-2; maybe TRBD2 (6 bases). This CDR3 has 16 amino acids. The ends were cut back, 2 bases at V and 4 bases at J, with 14 bases in the middle. CDR1 MNHEY and CDR2 SVGAGI come from the germline V gene. Here the CDR3 reads CASSYLVRAGTGELFF. As DNA, the CDR3 is TGTGCCAGCAGTTACCTGGTTCGAGCGGGCACCGGGGAGCTGTTTTTT.